Below are 6 T cell receptor beta chains sequenced from a single sample in a study of T cell responses to AZD1222 COVID-19 vaccine. The table came from immunoSEQ multiplex PCR; TCRdb's copy has only in-frame clones and leaves some out. The sample lists approximately 160,000 clones, just over 90% occurring once. The material sequenced was peripheral blood, taken on day 0 of AZD1222 vaccination. These TCRs come from an adult in good health.

This chain uses TRBV28 with TRBJ1-2, with TRBD1 identical over 7 bases. The length of the CDR3 is 17 residues. V was clipped by 2 bases and J by 4 bases; unmatched bases: 13. Germline V gives CDR1 MDHEN, CDR2 SYDVKM. The CDR3 DNA sequence: TGTGCCAGCAGTTTAAGTGTTCCAGGGGGGCTATTCTATGGCTACACCTTC. Translation gives CASSLSVPGGLFYGYTF.

CDR3 nucleotide sequence: TGCGCCAGCAGCCAAGATCAACAGTTGGCATATGGCTACACCTTC. This gives the protein CASSQDQQLAYGYTF. The chain combines TRBV4-3 with TRBJ1-2; D ambiguous. Germline V gene data show CDR1 as LGHNA and CDR2 as YSLEER. The CDR3 is made up of 15 amino acids. The germline V and J ends were trimmed by 0 bases and 5 bases, with 13 bases remaining between them.

The J gene is TRBJ2-7, the V gene TRBV5-1; D perhaps matches TRBD1 (5 bases). Germline-derived CDR1 and CDR2 are SGHRS and YFSETQ. V dropped 1 base and J dropped 3 bases, with 8 bases sitting between them. The CDR3 runs 13 residues. CDR3 DNA sequence: TGCGCCAGCAGCTTGAGGCAGGGCTACGAGCAGTACTTC. This translates into CASSLRQGYEQYF.

The V and J genes are TRBV27 and TRBJ1-2, with D possibly TRBD1 on 6 matching bases. The CDR3 consists of 16 residues. Germline assignment: CDR1 MNHEY and CDR2 SMNVEV (reference sequence). The V gene lost 2 bases and the J gene lost 4 bases, with 17 bases spanning the gap. In nucleotides, the CDR3 is TGTGCCAGCAGTTTAAGTGGGTCTGGGGGGGCCTATGGCTACACCTTC. Translation gives CASSLSGSGGAYGYTF.

The rearrangement uses TRBV15 and TRBJ2-1; possible D gene TRBD1, 6 bases. V dropped 3 bases and J dropped 2 bases, with 14 bases sitting between them. Germline CDR1 is LNHNV and CDR2 is YYDKDF (reference sequence). The CDR3 has 16 amino acids. CDR3 nucleotides: TGTGCCACCAGCAGGAAGAACAGGACAGCCTACAATGAGCAGTTCTTC. This codes for CATSRKNRTAYNEQFF.

This chain connects TRBV7-2 to TRBJ1-3; no clear D gene. The CDR3 has 17 residues. Germline V gives CDR1 SGHTA, CDR2 FQGNSA. The V end lost 3 bases, the J end lost 0 bases, and 15 bases lay between the germline ends. The CDR3 sequence: CASSLGPSGSSGNTIYF. In nucleotides, the CDR3 is TGTGCCAGCAGCTTGGGCCCCAGTGGGTCCTCTGGAAACACCATATATTTT.